This section outlines one TCR beta chain sequence together with its context. The antigen is not known. This sample is drawn from a study of cytomegalovirus exposure and HLA in healthy donors. Looked up from germline, CDR1 is MNHEY and CDR2 is SMNVEV (reference sequence). The CDR3 has 17 residues. Unmatched junction bases numbered 11, after V lost 5 bases and J lost 3 bases. Study findings and constraints: Presence/absence analyses supposed approximately even sequencing depth among donors. Later analysis indicated greater clonal expansion among HLA-associated TCR beta chains than among equally common other chains. Data from an earlier analysis indicated that most TCR beta V segments were productive either about 87% or about 30% of the time.

The PCR contained 60 Vbeta and 13 Jbeta primers. Profiling relied on immunoSEQ multiplex PCR, and the TCRdb table lists in-frame clones only, not all of them. The sample yields over 95,000 clones, 74% seen once. The TCR comes from a woman in her thirties or forties in good health and CMV-seropositive. Sequenced: PBMCs. V gene TRBV27 combines with J gene TRBJ2-1; 9 nucleotides align to TRBD2. CDR3 protein: CASSPGGSGSYYNEQFF. The DNA of the CDR3 is TGTGCCAGCAGTCCCGGGGGTAGCGGGAGTTACTACAATGAGCAGTTCTTC.